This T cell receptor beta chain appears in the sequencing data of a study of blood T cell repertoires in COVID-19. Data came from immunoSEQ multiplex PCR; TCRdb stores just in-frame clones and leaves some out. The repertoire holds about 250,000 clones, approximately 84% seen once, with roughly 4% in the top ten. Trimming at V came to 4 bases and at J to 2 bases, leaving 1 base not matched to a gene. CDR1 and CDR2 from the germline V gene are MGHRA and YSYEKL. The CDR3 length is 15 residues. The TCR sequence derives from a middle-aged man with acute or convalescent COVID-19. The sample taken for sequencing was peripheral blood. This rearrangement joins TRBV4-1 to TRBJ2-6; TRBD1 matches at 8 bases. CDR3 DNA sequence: TGCGCCAGCAGCCCACAGGGGGCTGGGGCCAACGTCCTGACTTTC. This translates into CASSPQGAGANVLTF.